This T cell receptor beta chain comes out of a study of PD-L1 blockade in urothelial cancer. V lost 3 bases and J lost 4; bases outside the gene matches: 4. CDR1 MDHEN and CDR2 SYDVKM come from the germline V gene. This CDR3 has 14 residues. Method: immunoSEQ multiplex PCR; TCRdb's copy keeps in-frame clones and lacks some. The table has about 120,000 clones, about 89% seen once; the top ten hold 1.5% to 2%. Stated time point: peripheral blood 6 weeks after treatment start. Every patient provided from 1 to 8 samples, collected pretreatment and on-treatment. This chain connects TRBV28 to TRBJ1-2, with 8 bases lining up with TRBD1. This clonotype originated in a man between 60 and 75 years old with urothelial cancer. Sample: PBMCs, taken around atezolizumab (anti-PD-L1) treatment. CDR3 in DNA: TGTGCCAGCAGTTTCGGGACAGGTTCCTATGGCTACACCTTC. Translating it yields CASSFGTGSYGYTF.